This T cell receptor (beta chain) was sequenced in a study of radiotherapy plus CTLA-4 blockade in lung cancer. Study at large: Objective responses arose in roughly 20% of patients, and under 40% experienced disease control.

Concerning this clone itself: Its cognate antigen is unknown.

CDR1 and CDR2 (germline): MNHNS, SASEGT. Trimming cost V 3 bases and J 1 base, with 9 bases left between them. CDR3 length equals 14 residues. Libraries were prepared by immunoSEQ multiplex PCR; TCRdb keeps only in-frame clonotypes and omits some of them. The sample has under 95,000 clones; about 79% are singletons. General study findings and limits: Clones derived from tumor TCRs expanded in blood after radiotherapy plus ipilimumab. Together with interferon-beta, which increased in serum after radiation, early dynamic changes in blood T cell clones were reportedly the best predictors of response.

This TCR came from a human donor with non-small cell lung cancer whose response to radiotherapy plus ipilimumab could not be evaluated. Some clones in this sample may be carry-over from other donors' samples. This specimen was peripheral blood, taken from a patient treated with radiotherapy plus ipilimumab. The J gene is TRBJ2-5, the V gene TRBV6-1; D not resolved. CDR3 sequence reads: CASSEGRLQETQYF. CDR3 DNA: TGTGCCAGCAGTGAGGGCAGGCTCCAAGAGACCCAGTACTTC.